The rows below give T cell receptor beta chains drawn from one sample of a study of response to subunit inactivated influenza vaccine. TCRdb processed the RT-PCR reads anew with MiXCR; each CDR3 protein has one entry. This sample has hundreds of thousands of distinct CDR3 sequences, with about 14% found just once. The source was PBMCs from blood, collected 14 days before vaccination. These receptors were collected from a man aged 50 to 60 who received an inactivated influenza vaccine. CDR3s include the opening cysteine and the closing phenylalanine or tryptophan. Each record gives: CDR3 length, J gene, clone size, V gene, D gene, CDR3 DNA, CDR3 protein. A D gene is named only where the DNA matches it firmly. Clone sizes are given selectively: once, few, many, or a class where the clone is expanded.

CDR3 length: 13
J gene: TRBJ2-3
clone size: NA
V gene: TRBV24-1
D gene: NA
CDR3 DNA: TGTGCCACCAGTGACGGACAGTTGGATACGCAGTATTTT
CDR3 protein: CATSDGQLDTQYF

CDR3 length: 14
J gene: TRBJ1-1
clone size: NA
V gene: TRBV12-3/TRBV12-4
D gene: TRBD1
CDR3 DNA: TGTGCCAGCAGTTCGGGGACAGGGTCGACCGAAGCTTTCTTT
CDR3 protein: CASSSGTGSTEAFF

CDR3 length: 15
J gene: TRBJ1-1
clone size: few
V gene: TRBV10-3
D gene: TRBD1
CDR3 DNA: TGTGCCATCAGTGAACCGGACAGGGGGAACACTGAAGCTTTCTTT
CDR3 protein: CAISEPDRGNTEAFF

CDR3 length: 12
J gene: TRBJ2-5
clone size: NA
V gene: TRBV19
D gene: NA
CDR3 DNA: TGTGCCAGTAGTATGGGAGAAGAGACCCAGTACTTC
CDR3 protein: CASSMGEETQYF

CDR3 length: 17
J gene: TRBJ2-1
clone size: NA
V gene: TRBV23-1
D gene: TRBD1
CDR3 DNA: TGCGCCAGCAGTCATGCCGGAACCGGGACAGGGACGAATGAGCAGTTCTTC
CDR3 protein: CASSHAGTGTGTNEQFF

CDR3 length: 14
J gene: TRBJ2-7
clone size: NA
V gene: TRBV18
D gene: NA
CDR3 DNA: TGTGCCAGCCATTTGCCCAGGGCTCCATACGAGCAGTACTTC
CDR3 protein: CASHLPRAPYEQYF

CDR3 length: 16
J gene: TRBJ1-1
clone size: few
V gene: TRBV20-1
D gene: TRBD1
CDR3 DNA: TGCAGTGCTAGATCGGGACAGGGGGACATGAACACTGAAGCTTTCTTT
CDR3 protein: CSARSGQGDMNTEAFF

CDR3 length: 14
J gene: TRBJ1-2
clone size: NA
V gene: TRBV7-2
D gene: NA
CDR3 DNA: TGTGCCAGCAGGGAGACGGCGGCTAATTATGGCTACACCTTC
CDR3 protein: CASRETAANYGYTF

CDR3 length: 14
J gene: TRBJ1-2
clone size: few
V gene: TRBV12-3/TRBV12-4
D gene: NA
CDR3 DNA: TGTGCCAGCAGTTTAGGGGCTGGGGCTCGTGGCTACACCTTC
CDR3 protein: CASSLGAGARGYTF

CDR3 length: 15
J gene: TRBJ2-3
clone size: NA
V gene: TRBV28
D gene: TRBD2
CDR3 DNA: TGTGCCAGCGGTAGCGGGGGGGCTGGAACAGATACGCAGTATTTT
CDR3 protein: CASGSGGAGTDTQYF

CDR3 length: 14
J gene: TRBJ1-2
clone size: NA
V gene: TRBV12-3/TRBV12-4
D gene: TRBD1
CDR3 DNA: TGTGCCAGCAGTTTAGGGGACAGGGTGGCTGGCTACACCTTC
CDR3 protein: CASSLGDRVAGYTF

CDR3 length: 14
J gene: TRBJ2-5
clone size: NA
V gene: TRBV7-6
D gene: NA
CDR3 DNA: TGTGCCAGCAGCTTAGGAGGGGCCTCGGGTGACCAGTACTTC
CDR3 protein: CASSLGGASGDQYF

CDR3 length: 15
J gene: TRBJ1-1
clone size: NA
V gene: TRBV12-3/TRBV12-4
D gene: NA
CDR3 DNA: TGTGCCAGCAAACCCCTCGGACAGCTGAACACTGAAGCTTTCTTT
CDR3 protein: CASKPLGQLNTEAFF

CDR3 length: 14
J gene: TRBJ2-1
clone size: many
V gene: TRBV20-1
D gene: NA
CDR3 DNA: TGCAGTGCTAGACAAAACAACCGGCGCGATGAGCAGTTCTTC
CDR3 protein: CSARQNNRRDEQFF

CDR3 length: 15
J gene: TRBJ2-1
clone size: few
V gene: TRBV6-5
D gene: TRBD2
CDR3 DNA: TGTGCCAGCAGTTACGTGGCTAGCGGGAGGCGTGAGCAGTTCTTC
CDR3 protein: CASSYVASGRREQFF

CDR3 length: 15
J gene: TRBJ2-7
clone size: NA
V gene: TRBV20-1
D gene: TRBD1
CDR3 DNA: TGCAGTGCTAGTCTCACGAACAGGGGCCGGTACGAGCAGTACTTC
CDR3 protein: CSASLTNRGRYEQYF

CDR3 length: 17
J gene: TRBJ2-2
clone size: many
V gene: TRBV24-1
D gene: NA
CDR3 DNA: TGTGCCACCAGTGATTTGACCAGGGGATCGAACACCGGGGAGCTGTTTTTT
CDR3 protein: CATSDLTRGSNTGELFF

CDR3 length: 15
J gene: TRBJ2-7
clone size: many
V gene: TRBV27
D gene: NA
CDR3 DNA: TGTGCCAGCAGTACCGGACAGTTATCTACGGGTGAGCAGTACTTC
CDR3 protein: CASSTGQLSTGEQYF

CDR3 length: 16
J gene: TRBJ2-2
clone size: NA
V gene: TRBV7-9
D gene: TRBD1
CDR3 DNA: TGTGCCAGCAGCTCCGGACAGGGGGCAGACACCGGGGAGCTGTTTTTT
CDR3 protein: CASSSGQGADTGELFF

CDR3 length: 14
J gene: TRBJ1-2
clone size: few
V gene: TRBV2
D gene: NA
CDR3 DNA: TGTGCCAGCAGTGACAGGATAGCTAACTATGGCTACACCTTC
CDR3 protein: CASSDRIANYGYTF

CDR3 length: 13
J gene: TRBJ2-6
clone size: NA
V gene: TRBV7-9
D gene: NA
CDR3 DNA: TGTGCCACCCAGGTGGCTGGGGCCAACGTCCTGACTTTC
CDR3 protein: CATQVAGANVLTF

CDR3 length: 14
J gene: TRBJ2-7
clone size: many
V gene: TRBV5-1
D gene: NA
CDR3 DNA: TGCGCCAGCAGCTTGTTAGGTAAATCCTACGAGCAGTACTTC
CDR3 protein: CASSLLGKSYEQYF

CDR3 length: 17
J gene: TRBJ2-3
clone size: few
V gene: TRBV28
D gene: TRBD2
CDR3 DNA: TGTGCCAGCTCCACTTATAGGTTAACGCGGGAGGCAGATACGCAGTATTTT
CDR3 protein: CASSTYRLTREADTQYF

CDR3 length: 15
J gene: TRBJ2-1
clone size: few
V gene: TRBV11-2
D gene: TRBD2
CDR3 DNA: TGTGCCAGCAGCTTAGGTTCCGGGAGGGTCAATGAGCAGTTCTTC
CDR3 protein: CASSLGSGRVNEQFF

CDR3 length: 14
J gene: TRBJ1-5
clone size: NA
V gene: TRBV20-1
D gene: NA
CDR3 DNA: TGCAGTGGTAGTTCGGGATATAGCAATCAGCCCCAGCATTTT
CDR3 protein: CSGSSGYSNQPQHF

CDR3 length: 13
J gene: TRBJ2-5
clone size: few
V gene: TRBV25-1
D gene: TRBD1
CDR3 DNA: TGTGCCAGTCATACAGGGGGAATCGAGACCCAGTACTTC
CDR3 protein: CASHTGGIETQYF

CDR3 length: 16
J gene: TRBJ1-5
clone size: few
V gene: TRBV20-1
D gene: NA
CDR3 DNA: TGCAGTGCTAGAGATCGGGGCAGGGGTAGCAATCAGCCCCAGCATTTT
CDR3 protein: CSARDRGRGSNQPQHF

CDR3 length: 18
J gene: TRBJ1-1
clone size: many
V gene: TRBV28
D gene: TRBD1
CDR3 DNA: TGTGCCAGCAGTCCGCCCCAGGACAGGGGGCAGAGGAACACTGAAGCTTTCTTT
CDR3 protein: CASSPPQDRGQRNTEAFF

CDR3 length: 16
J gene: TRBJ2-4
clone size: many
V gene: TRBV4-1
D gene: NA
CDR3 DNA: TGCGCCAGCAGCCAGGTTCAGGGTTTAGCCAAAAACATTCAGTACTTC
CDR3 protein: CASSQVQGLAKNIQYF